This T cell receptor (beta chain) stems from a study of cytomegalovirus exposure and HLA in healthy donors. Looking at the study overall: From 150 million to 200 million T cells, an earlier analysis saw approximately 110 million unique TCR beta sequences. Unique TCRs from HLA-typed donors, 75 million to 100 million of them, were held in an early data release.

General study findings and limits: In vitro work confirmed that three CMV-associated chains recognize CMV antigens. A likely sequencing artifact accounted for one observed cluster of highly shared sequence variants.

13 Jbeta primers and 60 Vbeta primers were used for the PCR. TCRdb's copy holds only in-frame clones and misses some; the assay was immunoSEQ multiplex PCR. This listing includes approximately 40,000 clones. Trimming took 3 bases from V and 10 from J, leaving 14 bases between them. Germline V gene lookup returns CDR1 SGHRS and CDR2 YFSETQ. This CDR3 spans 13 amino acids. About this clone: What it recognizes is unknown.

The sequencing sample was made of PBMCs. This chain connects TRBV5-1 to TRBJ2-1; tentatively, D is TRBD1 (5 bases). The clonotype was recovered from a human donor in good health. The CDR3 spells CASSYPRDYEQFF. The CDR3 DNA follows: TGCGCCAGCAGCTACCCCAGGGATTACGAGCAGTTCTTC.